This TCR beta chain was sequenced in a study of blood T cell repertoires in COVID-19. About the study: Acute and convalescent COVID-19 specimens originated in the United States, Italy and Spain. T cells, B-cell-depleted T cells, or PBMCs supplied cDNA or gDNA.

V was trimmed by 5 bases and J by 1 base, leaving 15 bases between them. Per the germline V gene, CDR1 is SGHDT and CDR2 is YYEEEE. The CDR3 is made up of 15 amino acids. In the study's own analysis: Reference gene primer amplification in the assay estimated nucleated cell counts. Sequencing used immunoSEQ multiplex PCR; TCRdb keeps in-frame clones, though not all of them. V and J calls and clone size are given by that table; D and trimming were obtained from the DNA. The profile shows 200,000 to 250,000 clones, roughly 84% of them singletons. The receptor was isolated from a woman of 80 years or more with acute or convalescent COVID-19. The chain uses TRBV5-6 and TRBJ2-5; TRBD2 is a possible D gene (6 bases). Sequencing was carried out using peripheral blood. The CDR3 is CASSRGGGPQETQYF. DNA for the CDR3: TGTGCCAGCAGTCGAGGTGGAGGGCCCCAAGAGACCCAGTACTTC. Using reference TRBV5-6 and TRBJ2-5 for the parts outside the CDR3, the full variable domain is DAGVTQSPTHLIKTRGQQVTLRCSPKSGHDTVSWYQQALGQGPQFIFQYYEEEERQRGNFPDRFSGHQFPNYSSELNVNALLLGDSALYLCASSRGGGPQETQYFGPGTRLLVL.